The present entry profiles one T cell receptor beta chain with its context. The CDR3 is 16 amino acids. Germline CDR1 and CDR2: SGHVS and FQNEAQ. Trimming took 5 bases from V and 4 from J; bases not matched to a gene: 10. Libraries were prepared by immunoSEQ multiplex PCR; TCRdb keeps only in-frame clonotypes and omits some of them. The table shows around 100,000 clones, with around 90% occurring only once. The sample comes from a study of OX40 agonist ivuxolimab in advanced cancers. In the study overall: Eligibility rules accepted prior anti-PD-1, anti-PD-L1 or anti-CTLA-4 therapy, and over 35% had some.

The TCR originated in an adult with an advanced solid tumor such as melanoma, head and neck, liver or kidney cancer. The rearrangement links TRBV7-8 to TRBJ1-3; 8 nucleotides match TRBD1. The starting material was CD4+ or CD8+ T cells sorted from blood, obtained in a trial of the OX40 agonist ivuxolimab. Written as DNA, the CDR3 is TGTGCCAGCAGCGGGAGACAGGGGAACTTCGGAAACACCATATATTTT. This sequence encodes CASSGRQGNFGNTIYF.